This entry lists 8 T cell receptor beta chains sequenced from one sample in a study of cytomegalovirus exposure and HLA in healthy donors. Libraries were prepared by immunoSEQ multiplex PCR; TCRdb keeps only in-frame clonotypes and omits some of them. There are approximately 82,000 clones in the sample; 85% to 95% occur only once, and more than 0.65% lies in the top ten. Source material: PBMCs. These receptors originate from a woman between 18 and 29 years old in good health and CMV-seronegative.

The table lists this clone with a count of one. This chain joins TRBV6-5 and TRBJ1-4; 7 bases are shared with TRBD1. CDR3 length equals 14 residues. Germline values: CDR1 MNHEY, CDR2 SVGAGI. V lost 8 bases, J lost 5 bases, and 8 bases stayed unmatched. CDR3 residues: CASSWTGVNEKLFF. The DNA of the CDR3 is TGTGCCAGCTCATGGACAGGAGTCAATGAAAAACTGTTTTTT.

V gene TRBV18 combines with J gene TRBJ2-7, with a tentative D call TRBD1 (6 bases). The CDR3 has 15 residues. Germline V CDR1 and CDR2: KGHSH, LQKENI. V was cut by 4 bases and J by 5 bases, with 18 bases left in between. The CDR3 DNA follows: TGTGCCAGCTCACTAGGCAGGACAGAGACGAACGAGCAGTACTTC. Its translation is CASSLGRTETNEQYF.

This chain joins TRBV14 and TRBJ2-7, with 7 bases fitting TRBD2. After removal of 4 bases from V and 0 bases from J, the junction contained 12 bases not matched to a gene. Germline CDR1 reads SGHDN; CDR2 reads FVKESK. This CDR3 is built from 17 residues. The CDR3 sequence: CASSPTVGGWSSYEQYF. In nucleotides, the CDR3 is TGTGCCAGCAGCCCCACGGTGGGAGGGTGGAGCTCCTACGAGCAGTACTTC.

This clone appeared a single time. The chain recombines TRBV5-1 with TRBJ2-7; 7 bases are shared with TRBD2. This CDR3 is built from 14 residues. The ends lost 4 bases at V and 0 bases at J; junction bases unmatched: 4. Germline lookup yields CDR1 SGHRS and CDR2 YFSETQ. The CDR3 nucleotides are TGCGCCAGCAGCGAGCGGGAATTCTCCTACGAGCAGTACTTC. Its translation is CASSEREFSYEQYF.

The chain is built from TRBV5-1 and TRBJ1-4, with D perhaps matching TRBD1 (5 bases). Trimming removed 4 bases at V and 8 bases at J, with 18 bases between. The CDR3 length is 15 residues. CDR1 and CDR2 (germline): SGHRS, YFSETQ. DNA of the CDR3: TGCGCCAGCAGCACGGCCGGGACTCCGGGGGAAAAACTGTTTTTT. It translates to CASSTAGTPGEKLFF.

This clone was seen a single time. This chain joins TRBV27 and TRBJ2-1; 7 nucleotides align to TRBD2. V was clipped by 1 base and J by 0 bases; unmatched bases: 6. The CDR3 extends over 17 amino acids. Germline lookup yields CDR1 MNHEY and CDR2 SMNVEV (reference sequence). CDR3: CASSLFRRESSYNEQFF. The CDR3 bases are TGTGCCAGCAGTTTATTCCGGCGGGAGAGCTCCTACAATGAGCAGTTCTTC.

J is TRBJ2-7 and V is TRBV2, with TRBD1 matching over 9 bases. The germline CDR1 and CDR2 sequences are SNHLY and FYNNEI. CDR3 length: 12 amino acids. The CDR3: CVRGQGLGEQYF. The CDR3 nucleotides read TGTGTGAGGGGACAGGGCCTCGGAGAGCAGTACTTC. The entire variable domain, with the rest obtained from reference TRBV2 and TRBJ2-7, is as follows: EPEVTQTPSHQVTQMGQEVILRCVPISNHLYFYWYRQILGQKVEFLVSFYNNEISEKSEIFDDQFSVERPDGSNFTLKIRSTKLEDSAMYFCVRGQGLGEQYFGPGTRLTVT.

The chain combines TRBV4-3 with TRBJ2-3; D may be TRBD2 (6 bases). CDR1 and CDR2 from the germline V gene are LGHNA and YSLEER. Trimming removed 4 bases from V and 1 base from J, with 18 bases in between. The CDR3 length is 17 residues. CDR3 amino acids: CASSPLGGAMGTDTQYF. The DNA of the CDR3 is TGCGCCAGCAGCCCATTAGGAGGGGCTATGGGCACAGATACGCAGTATTTT.